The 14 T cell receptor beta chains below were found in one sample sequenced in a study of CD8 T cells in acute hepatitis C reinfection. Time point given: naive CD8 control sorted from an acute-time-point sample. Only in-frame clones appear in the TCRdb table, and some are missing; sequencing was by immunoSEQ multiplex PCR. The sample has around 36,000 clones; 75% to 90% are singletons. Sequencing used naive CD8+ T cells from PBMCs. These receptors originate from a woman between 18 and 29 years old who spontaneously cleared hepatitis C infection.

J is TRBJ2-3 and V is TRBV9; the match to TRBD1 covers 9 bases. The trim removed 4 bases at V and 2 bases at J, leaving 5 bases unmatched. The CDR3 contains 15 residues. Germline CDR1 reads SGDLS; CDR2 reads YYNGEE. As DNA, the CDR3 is TGTGCCAGCAGCTCCCGGACAGGGGCCACAGATACGCAGTATTTT. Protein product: CASSSRTGATDTQYF.

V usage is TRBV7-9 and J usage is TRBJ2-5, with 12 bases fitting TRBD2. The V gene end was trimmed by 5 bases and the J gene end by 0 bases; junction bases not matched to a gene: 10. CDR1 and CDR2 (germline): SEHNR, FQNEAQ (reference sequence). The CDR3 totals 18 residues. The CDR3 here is CASSPRTSGKTHQETQYF. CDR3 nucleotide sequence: TGTGCCAGCAGCCCCCGGACTAGCGGGAAGACCCACCAAGAGACCCAGTACTTC.

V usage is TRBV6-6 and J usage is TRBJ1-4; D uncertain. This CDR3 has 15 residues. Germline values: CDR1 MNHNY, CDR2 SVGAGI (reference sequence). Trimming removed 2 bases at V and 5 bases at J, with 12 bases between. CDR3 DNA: TGTGCCAGCAGTTACACCGTCGGAGAGAATGAAAAACTGTTTTTT. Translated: CASSYTVGENEKLFF.

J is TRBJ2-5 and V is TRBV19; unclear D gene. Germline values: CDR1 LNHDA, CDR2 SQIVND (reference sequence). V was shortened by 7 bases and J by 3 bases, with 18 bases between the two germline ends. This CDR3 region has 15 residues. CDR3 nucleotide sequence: TGTGCCAGTAAGTCCATACAAGGCCCTGAAGAGACCCAGTACTTC. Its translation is CASKSIQGPEETQYF.

The CDR3 nucleotides are TGTGCCAGCAGCTTGGACCTAGCCTACTACGAGCAGTACTTC. Its protein product is CASSLDLAYYEQYF. The rearrangement joins TRBV5-8 to TRBJ2-7; a weak D match, TRBD2 (5 bases). The germline V and J ends were trimmed by 0 bases and 3 bases, with 10 bases remaining between them. The length of the CDR3 is 14 residues. Germline assignment: CDR1 SGHTS and CDR2 YDEGEE.

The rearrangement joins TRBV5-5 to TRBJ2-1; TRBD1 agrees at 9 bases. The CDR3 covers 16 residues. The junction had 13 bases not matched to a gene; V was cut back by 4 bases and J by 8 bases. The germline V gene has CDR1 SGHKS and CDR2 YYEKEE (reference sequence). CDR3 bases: TGTGCCAGCAGCCCCTATGCAGGGACAGGGTATTATGAGCAGTTCTTC. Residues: CASSPYAGTGYYEQFF.

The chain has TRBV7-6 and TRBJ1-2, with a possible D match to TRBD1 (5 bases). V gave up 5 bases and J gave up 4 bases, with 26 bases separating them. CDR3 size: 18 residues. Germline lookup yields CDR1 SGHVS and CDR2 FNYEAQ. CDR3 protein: CASSVSQKGDSGGYGYTF. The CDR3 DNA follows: TGTGCCAGCAGCGTCTCACAAAAGGGTGACAGTGGAGGCTATGGCTACACCTTC.

CDR3 in DNA: TGTGCCAGCAGTACTCTAGCGGGAGTGACAGATACGCAGTATTTT. Translated, it gives CASSTLAGVTDTQYF. The rearrangement joins TRBV27 to TRBJ2-3; 10 bases map to TRBD2. The CDR3 runs 15 residues. V lost 5 bases and J lost 3; bases outside the gene matches: 5. The V gene's germline CDR1 is MNHEY and CDR2 SMNVEV (reference sequence).

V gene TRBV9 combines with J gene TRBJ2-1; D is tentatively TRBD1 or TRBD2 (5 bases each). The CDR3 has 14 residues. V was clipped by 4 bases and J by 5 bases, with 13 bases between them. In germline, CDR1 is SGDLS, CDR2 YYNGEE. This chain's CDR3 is CASSPWDGNNEQFF. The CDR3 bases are TGTGCCAGCAGCCCTTGGGACGGAAACAATGAGCAGTTCTTC.

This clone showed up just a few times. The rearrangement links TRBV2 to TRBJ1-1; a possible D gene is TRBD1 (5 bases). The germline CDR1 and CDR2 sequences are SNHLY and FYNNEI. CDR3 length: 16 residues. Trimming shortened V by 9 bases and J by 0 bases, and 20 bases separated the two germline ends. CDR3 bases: TGTGCCAGTATCTTCGTCGCCCGGGGACTGAACACTGAAGCTTTCTTT. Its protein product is CASIFVARGLNTEAFF.

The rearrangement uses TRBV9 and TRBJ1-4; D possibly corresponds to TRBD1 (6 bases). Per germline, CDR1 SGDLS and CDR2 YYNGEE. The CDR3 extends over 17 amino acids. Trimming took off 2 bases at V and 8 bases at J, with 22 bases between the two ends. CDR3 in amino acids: CASSVTMGAPMGEKLFF. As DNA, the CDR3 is TGTGCCAGCAGCGTCACGATGGGGGCCCCTATGGGGGAAAAACTGTTTTTT.

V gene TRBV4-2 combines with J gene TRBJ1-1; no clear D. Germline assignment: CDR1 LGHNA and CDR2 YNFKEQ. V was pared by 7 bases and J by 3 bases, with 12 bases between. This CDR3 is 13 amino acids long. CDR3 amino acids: CASNKYEDTEAFF. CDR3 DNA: TGTGCCAGCAACAAATACGAAGACACTGAAGCTTTCTTT.

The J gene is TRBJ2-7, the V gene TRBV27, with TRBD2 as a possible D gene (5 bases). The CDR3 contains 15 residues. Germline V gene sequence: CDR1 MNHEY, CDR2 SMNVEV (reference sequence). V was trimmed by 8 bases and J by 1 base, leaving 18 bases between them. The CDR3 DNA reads TGTGCCAGCGGCGAAGGTAGCGTGAAATCCTACGAGCAGTACTTC. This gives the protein CASGEGSVKSYEQYF.

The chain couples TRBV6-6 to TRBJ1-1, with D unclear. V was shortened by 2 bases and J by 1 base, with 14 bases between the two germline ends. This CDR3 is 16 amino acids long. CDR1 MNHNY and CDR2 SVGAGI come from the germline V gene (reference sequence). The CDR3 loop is CASSYRAYTENTEAFF. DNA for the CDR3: TGTGCCAGCAGTTACCGAGCGTACACCGAGAACACTGAAGCTTTCTTT.